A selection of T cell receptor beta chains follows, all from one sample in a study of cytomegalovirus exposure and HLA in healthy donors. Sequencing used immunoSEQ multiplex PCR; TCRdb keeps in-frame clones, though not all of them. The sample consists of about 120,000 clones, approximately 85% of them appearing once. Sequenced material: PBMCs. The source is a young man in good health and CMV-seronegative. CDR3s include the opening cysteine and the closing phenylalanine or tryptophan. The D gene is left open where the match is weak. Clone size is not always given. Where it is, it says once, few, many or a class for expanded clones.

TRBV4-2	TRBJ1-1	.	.	CASSQDNARQGGTEAFF	TGTGCCAGCAGCCAAGATAATGCTCGGCAGGGAGGTACTGAAGCTTTCTTT
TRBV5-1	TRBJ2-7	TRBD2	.	CASSDGLADEQYF	TGCGCCAGCAGCGACGGACTAGCTGACGAGCAGTACTTC
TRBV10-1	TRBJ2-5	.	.	CASSEVFGQGWEETQYF	TGCGCCAGCAGTGAGGTGTTCGGGCAGGGGTGGGAAGAGACCCAGTACTTC
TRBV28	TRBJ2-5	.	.	CASMLQGVETQYF	TGTGCCAGCATGCTACAGGGCGTAGAGACCCAGTACTTC
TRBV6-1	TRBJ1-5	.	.	CASSEAPRRGGSNQPQHF	TGTGCCAGCAGTGAAGCCCCTAGGAGGGGGGGAAGCAATCAGCCCCAGCATTTT
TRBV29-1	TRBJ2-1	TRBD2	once	CSVAGTSGSNEQFF	TGCAGCGTCGCTGGGACTAGCGGGAGCAATGAGCAGTTCTTC
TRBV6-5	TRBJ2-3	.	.	CASSYTVTDTQYF	TGTGCCAGCAGTTACACAGTCACAGATACGCAGTATTTT
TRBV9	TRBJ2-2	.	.	CASSSRGGGSGELFF	TGTGCCAGCAGCTCCCGCGGCGGGGGCTCCGGGGAGCTGTTTTTT
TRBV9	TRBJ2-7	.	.	CASSAGSLSSYEQYF	TGTGCCAGCAGCGCCGGGTCCTTAAGCTCCTACGAGCAGTACTTC
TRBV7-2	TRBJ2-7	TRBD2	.	CASSLYRGGSYEQYF	TGTGCCAGCAGCTTATATCGGGGCGGGAGTTACGAGCAGTACTTC
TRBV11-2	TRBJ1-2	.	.	CASSTIPGGTYGYTF	TGTGCCAGCAGCACCATTCCGGGGGGTACCTATGGCTACACCTTC
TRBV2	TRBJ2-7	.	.	CASSVRRQVSYEQYF	TGTGCCAGCAGTGTAAGGAGACAGGTATCCTACGAGCAGTACTTC
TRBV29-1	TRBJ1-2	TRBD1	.	CSVEDRGTGDGYGYTF	TGCAGCGTTGAAGATAGGGGGACAGGGGACGGCTATGGCTACACCTTC
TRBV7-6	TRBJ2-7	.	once	CASSLGRESYEQYF	TGTGCCAGCAGCTTGGGGCGAGAATCCTACGAGCAGTACTTC
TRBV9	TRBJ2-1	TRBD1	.	CASSADRGPISNEQFF	TGTGCCAGCAGCGCCGACAGGGGCCCGATCAGCAATGAGCAGTTCTTC
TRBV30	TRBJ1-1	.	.	CAWSAQGNTEAFF	TGTGCCTGGAGTGCTCAGGGGAACACTGAAGCTTTCTTT
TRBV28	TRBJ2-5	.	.	CASSPGQPAETQYF	TGTGCCAGCAGTCCCGGACAGCCGGCGGAGACCCAGTACTTC
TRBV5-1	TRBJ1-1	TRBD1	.	CASSLGQGATNTEAFF	TGCGCCAGCAGCTTGGGGCAGGGGGCTACGAACACTGAAGCTTTCTTT
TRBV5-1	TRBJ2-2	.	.	CASSQITNTGELFF	TGCGCCAGCAGCCAGATTACGAACACCGGGGAGCTGTTTTTT
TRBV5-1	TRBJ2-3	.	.	CASSYRASTDTQYF	TGCGCCAGCAGCTACAGGGCTAGCACAGATACGCAGTATTTT
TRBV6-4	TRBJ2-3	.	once	CASSVGGAGSSTDTQYF	TGTGCCAGCAGTGTTGGGGGGGCAGGATCTAGCACAGATACGCAGTATTTT
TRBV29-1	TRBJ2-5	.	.	CSVDTEYQETQYF	TGCAGCGTTGATACGGAGTACCAAGAGACCCAGTACTTC
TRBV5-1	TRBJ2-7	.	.	CASSPQPGHFSSYEQYF	TGCGCCAGCAGCCCACAACCAGGACACTTTAGCTCCTACGAGCAGTACTTC
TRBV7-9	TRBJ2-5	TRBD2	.	CASSPLAVDQETQYF	TGTGCCAGCAGCCCTCTAGCGGTGGATCAAGAGACCCAGTACTTC
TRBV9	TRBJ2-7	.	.	CASSVGSDSSYEQYF	TGTGCCAGCAGCGTAGGGTCCGATAGCTCCTACGAGCAGTACTTC
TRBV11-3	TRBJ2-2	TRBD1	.	CASSRRQGIAGELFF	TGTGCCAGCAGCCGTAGACAGGGCATCGCCGGGGAGCTGTTTTTT
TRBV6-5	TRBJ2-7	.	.	CASSYSREAHEQYF	TGTGCCAGCAGTTACTCGAGAGAGGCCCACGAGCAGTACTTC
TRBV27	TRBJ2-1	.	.	CASRTVTSSYNEQFF	TGTGCCAGCAGAACAGTTACGAGCTCCTACAATGAGCAGTTCTTC
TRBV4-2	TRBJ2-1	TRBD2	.	CASSLSAGGAYNEQFF	TGTGCCAGCAGCCTCTCCGCGGGGGGGGCGTACAATGAGCAGTTCTTC
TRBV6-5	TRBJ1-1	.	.	CASSPSRDFTEAFF	TGTGCCAGCAGTCCTTCTCGAGATTTCACTGAAGCTTTCTTT
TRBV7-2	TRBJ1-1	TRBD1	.	CASSLRTGNTEAFF	TGTGCCAGCAGCCTGCGGACAGGGAACACTGAAGCTTTCTTT
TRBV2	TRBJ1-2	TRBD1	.	CASPTGVGYGYTF	TGTGCCAGCCCGACAGGGGTCGGCTATGGCTACACCTTC
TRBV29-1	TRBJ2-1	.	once	CSVVAAGRSYNEQFF	TGCAGCGTTGTGGCTGCGGGACGGTCCTACAATGAGCAGTTCTTC
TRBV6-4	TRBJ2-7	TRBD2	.	CASIPGLAGGPNYEQYF	TGTGCCAGCATCCCGGGACTAGCGGGAGGCCCGAACTACGAGCAGTACTTC
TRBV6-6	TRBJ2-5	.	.	CASSYPEETQYF	TGTGCCAGCAGTTACCCGGAAGAGACCCAGTACTTC
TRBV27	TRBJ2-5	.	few	CASSFTSQETQYF	TGTGCCAGCAGTTTCACTAGCCAAGAGACCCAGTACTTC
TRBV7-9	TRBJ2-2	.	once	CASSFLRETNTGELFF	TGTGCCAGCAGCTTCCTGCGGGAAACGAACACCGGGGAGCTGTTTTTT
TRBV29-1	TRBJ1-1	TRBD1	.	CSADRGKYTEAFF	TGCAGCGCAGACAGGGGGAAATACACTGAAGCTTTCTTT
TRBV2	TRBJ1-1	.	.	CASSWGQGNTEAFF	TGTGCCAGCAGTTGGGGGCAGGGGAACACTGAAGCTTTCTTT
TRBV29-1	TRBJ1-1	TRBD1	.	CSVLTGAAEAFF	TGCAGCGTCCTCACAGGGGCGGCTGAAGCTTTCTTT
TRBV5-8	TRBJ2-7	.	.	CASSRRKTELYEQYF	TGTGCCAGCAGCCGAAGGAAGACTGAGCTCTACGAGCAGTACTTC
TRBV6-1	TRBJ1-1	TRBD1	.	CASSEVLGQGKAFF	TGTGCCAGCAGTGAAGTACTGGGACAGGGTAAAGCTTTCTTT
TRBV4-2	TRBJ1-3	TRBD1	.	CASSQDHRGISGNTIYF	TGTGCCAGCAGCCAAGATCACAGGGGAATCTCTGGAAACACCATATATTTT
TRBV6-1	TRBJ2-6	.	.	CASSEAGFGGLGANVLTF	TGTGCCAGCAGTGAAGCGGGGTTCGGGGGGCTGGGGGCCAACGTCCTGACTTTC
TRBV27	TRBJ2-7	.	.	CASSRPGFTHEQYF	TGTGCCAGCAGTCGTCCAGGGTTTACCCACGAGCAGTACTTC
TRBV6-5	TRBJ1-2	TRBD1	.	CASSYTGEYGYTF	TGTGCCAGCAGTTATACAGGGGAGTATGGCTACACCTTC
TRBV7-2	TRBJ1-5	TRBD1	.	CASSPGGSNQPQHF	TGTGCCAGCAGCCCAGGGGGGAGCAATCAGCCCCAGCATTTT
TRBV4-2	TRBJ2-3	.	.	CASSQVEVVGGSTDTQYF	TGTGCCAGCAGCCAAGTTGAGGTTGTAGGCGGTAGCACAGATACGCAGTATTTT
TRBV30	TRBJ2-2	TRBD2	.	CAWSRTRRTGELFF	TGTGCCTGGAGTAGGACTAGACGGACCGGGGAGCTGTTTTTT
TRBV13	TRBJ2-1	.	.	CASTGAISYNEQFF	TGTGCCAGCACTGGGGCTATCTCCTACAATGAGCAGTTCTTC
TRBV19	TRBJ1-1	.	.	CAISGVHTEAFF	TGTGCCATCTCCGGGGTACACACTGAAGCTTTCTTT
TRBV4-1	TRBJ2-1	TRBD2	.	CASSQVTSGRAGWQFF	TGCGCCAGCAGCCAAGTTACTAGCGGGAGGGCCGGGTGGCAGTTCTTC
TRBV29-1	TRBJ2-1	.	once	CSVEGDAGQSSYNEQFF	TGCAGCGTTGAGGGTGACGCCGGACAAAGCTCCTACAATGAGCAGTTCTTC
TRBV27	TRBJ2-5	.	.	CASSPDLASETQYF	TGTGCCAGCAGCCCGGATTTAGCGTCAGAGACCCAGTACTTC